The 20 T cell receptor beta chains below all came from one sample that was sequenced in a study of blood T cell repertoires in COVID-19. Generated by immunoSEQ multiplex PCR, the TCRdb table keeps only in-frame clones and is missing some. In the table there are some 350,000 clones, about 89% of which are singletons. Source material: peripheral blood. These TCRs come from a woman between 50 and 59 years old with COVID-19, enrolled during active disease.

The chain uses TRBV6-1 and TRBJ2-7; D may be TRBD1 (7 bases). The germline gives CDR1 MNHNS, CDR2 SASEGT. The CDR3 has 14 residues. V lost 2 bases and J lost 2, with 10 bases in between. CDR3 sequence reads: CASSETRGAYEQYF. The CDR3 DNA sequence: TGTGCCAGCAGTGAAACCAGGGGGGCCTACGAGCAGTACTTC.

The chain uses TRBV5-5 and TRBJ1-2; D gene uncertain. Germline-derived CDR1 and CDR2 are SGHKS and YYEKEE (reference sequence). The CDR3 sequence is 16 residues long. Between the trimmed V and J ends, which lost 4 bases and 8 bases, there was a span of 24 bases. CDR3 DNA sequence: TGTGCCAGCAGCCTACATCCCGCAAGCCCCCCGGAGGGCTACACCTTC. Its protein product is CASSLHPASPPEGYTF.

This chain joins TRBV5-1 and TRBJ2-2, with 10 positions matching TRBD2. Germline lookup yields CDR1 SGHRS and CDR2 YFSETQ. The CDR3 sequence is 15 residues long. With 4 bases clipped from V and 7 bases from J, the junction kept 7 bases outside the gene matches. DNA for the CDR3: TGCGCCAGCAGCCTAGGACTAGCGGCAGGCGGGGAGCTGTTTTTT. Its protein product is CASSLGLAAGGELFF.

CDR3 sequence reads: CASSWGPQETQYF. The CDR3 bases are TGTGCCAGCAGCTGGGGCCCGCAAGAGACCCAGTACTTC. V gene TRBV5-4 combines with J gene TRBJ2-5, with D tentatively TRBD1 (5 bases). Per the germline V gene, CDR1 is SGHNT and CDR2 is YYREEE (reference sequence). This CDR3 is built from 13 residues. The V end lost 3 bases, the J end lost 2 bases, and 8 bases lay between the germline ends.

The V and J genes are TRBV4-3 and TRBJ2-1; 7 bases are shared with TRBD1. The V gene end was trimmed by 1 base and the J gene end by 3 bases; junction bases not matched to a gene: 3. Germline CDR1 LGHNA, CDR2 YSLEER. The CDR3 loop spans 15 amino acids. DNA for the CDR3: TGCGCCAGCAGCCAAGGGACAGGCCTCTACAATGAGCAGTTCTTC. Its protein is CASSQGTGLYNEQFF.

This clone was found many times. CDR3 in DNA: TGTGCCAGCAGCCTCGCCGGGACAGGGCAACAATACGAGCAGTACTTC. Protein: CASSLAGTGQQYEQYF. The V gene is TRBV5-6, the J gene TRBJ2-7; 9 bases agree with TRBD1. V lost 4 bases and J lost 4; bases outside the gene matches: 12. The CDR3 consists of 16 residues. Germline CDR1 reads SGHDT; CDR2 reads YYEEEE.

This rearrangement joins TRBV7-7 to TRBJ2-1; 10 positions agree with TRBD2. This CDR3 comprises 17 residues. The germline V gene encodes CDR1 SSHAT and CDR2 FNYEAQ (reference sequence). V dropped 4 bases and J dropped 7; count of bases not matched to a gene: 13. CDR3 amino acids: CASSYGLSGRAGNEQFF. CDR3 DNA: TGTGCCAGCAGCTATGGCCTAAGCGGGAGGGCCGGTAATGAGCAGTTCTTC.

This clone was detected a few times. The chain links TRBV7-9 to TRBJ1-6, with TRBD1 as a possible D gene (6 bases). The CDR3 contains 14 residues. Per germline, CDR1 SEHNR and CDR2 FQNEAQ (reference sequence). Between the trimmed V and J ends, which lost 1 base and 7 bases, there was a span of 8 bases. Written as DNA, the CDR3 is TGTGCCAGCAGCTTAGGACAGGAGAATTCACCCCTCCACTTT. This translates into CASSLGQENSPLHF.

The V gene is TRBV19, the J gene TRBJ2-7; D is perhaps TRBD1 (5 bases). CDR1 is LNHDA and CDR2 is SQIVND in the germline V gene (reference sequence). The CDR3 runs to 14 residues. V lost 5 bases, J lost 2 bases, and 13 bases lay in between. CDR3 amino acids: CASSLVGDAYEQYF. CDR3 bases: TGTGCCAGTAGTCTCGTAGGGGATGCCTACGAGCAGTACTTC.

The chain couples TRBV24-1 to TRBJ2-1; 8 positions match TRBD2. V shed 0 bases and J 5 bases; nucleotides not matched to a gene: 2. CDR3 size: 15 residues. The germline gives CDR1 KGHDR, CDR2 SFDVKD. DNA of the CDR3: TGTGCCACCAGTGATTTGCAGCGGGGGCACAATGAGCAGTTCTTC. It specifies CATSDLQRGHNEQFF.

The V gene is TRBV3-1 (or the pseudogene TRBV3-2), the J gene TRBJ2-5, with 11 positions matching TRBD2. Per the germline V gene, CDR1 is LGHDT and CDR2 is YNNKEL (reference sequence). This CDR3 is built from 16 residues. With 1 base clipped from V and 2 bases from J, the junction kept 3 bases outside the gene matches. The DNA of the CDR3 is TGTGCCAGCAGCCAAGTTGGACTAGCGGGTCAAGAGACCCAGTACTTC. Amino acids: CASSQVGLAGQETQYF.

The chain joins TRBV19 to TRBJ2-1; 10 positions agree with TRBD2. With V trimmed by 6 bases and J by 8 bases, 10 bases remained unmatched. The V gene's germline CDR1 is LNHDA and CDR2 SQIVND (reference sequence). This CDR3 comprises 15 residues. CDR3 sequence reads: CASSHPSGSMYEQFF. The CDR3 DNA is TGTGCCAGTAGCCACCCTAGCGGGAGTATGTATGAGCAGTTCTTC. Together with reference TRBV19 and TRBJ2-1, the CDR3 gives the full variable domain: DGGITQSPKYLFRKEGQNVTLSCEQNLNHDAMYWYRQDPGQGLRLIYYSQIVNDFQKGDIAEGYSVSREKKESFPLTVTSAQKNPTAFYLCASSHPSGSMYEQFFGPGTRLTVL.

J is TRBJ1-2 and V is TRBV5-8; D remains ambiguous. V gave up 4 bases and J gave up 7 bases, with 14 bases separating them. In germline, CDR1 is SGHTS, CDR2 YDEGEE. This CDR3 region has 13 residues. CDR3 nucleotides: TGTGCCAGCAGCCGGGTCTATTCCGGTGGCTACACCTTC. Residues: CASSRVYSGGYTF.

The genes are TRBV7-9 and TRBJ1-1; no reliable D call. The CDR3 covers 12 residues. Germline V gives CDR1 SEHNR, CDR2 FQNEAQ (reference sequence). V lost 7 bases, J lost 5 bases, and 11 bases lay in between. CDR3 nucleotides: TGTGCCAGCACCCTAGGCGCGACTGAAGCTTTCTTT. It translates to CASTLGATEAFF.

The J gene is TRBJ1-2, the V gene TRBV12-3 or TRBV12-4, with a tentative D call TRBD1 (6 bases). This CDR3 has 13 residues. Between the trimmed V and J ends, which lost 6 bases and 8 bases, there was a span of 16 bases. CDR3 coding DNA: TGTGCCAGCAGGCCCTTGTGGGGGCAAGGCTACACCTTC. It codes for CASRPLWGQGYTF.

This chain connects TRBV27 to TRBJ1-2, with TRBD1 matching 7 bases. This CDR3 comprises 17 residues. Germline CDR1 MNHEY, CDR2 SMNVEV (reference sequence). The V segment lost 4 bases and the J segment 0 bases; nucleotides outside the gene matches: 11. DNA of the CDR3: TGTGCCAGCAGTTCGGGTAGCCAGGGGGGAACTAACTATGGCTACACCTTC. This sequence encodes CASSSGSQGGTNYGYTF.

V and J are TRBV29-1 and TRBJ1-1; a possible D gene is TRBD1 (6 bases). CDR3 length equals 12 residues. Germline V CDR1 and CDR2: SQVTM, ANQGSEA. Trimming stripped 7 bases from V and 2 bases from J, with 11 bases between. The CDR3 region has the DNA TGCAGCGCGGGACACCAAAACACTGAAGCTTTCTTT. Amino acids: CSAGHQNTEAFF.

This clone was detected once. The chain combines TRBV6-2 or TRBV6-3 with TRBJ2-1; 9 bases are a match to TRBD2. Trimming removed 6 bases from V and 4 bases from J; junction bases left unmatched: 7. The CDR3 contains 15 residues. Looked up from germline, CDR1 is MNHEY and CDR2 is SVGEGT. The CDR3 here is CASSQGLATYNEQFF. The CDR3 bases are TGTGCCAGCAGCCAGGGACTAGCCACATACAATGAGCAGTTCTTC.

On this clone: The sample has other DNA sequences that encode this CDR3 too. CDR3 loop: CASSLAGETQYF. Here the CDR3 DNA reads TGCGCCAGCAGCTTGGCCGGTGAGACCCAGTACTTC. The chain links TRBV5-1 to TRBJ2-5; D unclear. V was trimmed by 0 bases and J by 5 bases, leaving 5 bases between them. The CDR3 extends over 12 amino acids. Germline-derived CDR1 and CDR2 are SGHRS and YFSETQ.

The rearrangement joins TRBV7-2 to TRBJ2-1; a weak D match, TRBD2 (6 bases). The V end lost 3 bases, the J end lost 6 bases, and 9 bases lay between the germline ends. The CDR3 has 13 amino acids. In germline, CDR1 is SGHTA, CDR2 FQGNSA. For the CDR3, the DNA is TGTGCCAGCAGCTTGACTAGATCCAATGAGCAGTTCTTC. Translation: CASSLTRSNEQFF.